This T cell receptor (beta chain) was sequenced for a study of T cell responses to AZD1222 COVID-19 vaccine. Study as a whole: Second doses that came at about 4 or about 12 weeks were put together.

Clones were read by immunoSEQ multiplex PCR, and TCRdb kept only the in-frame ones, dropping some. Of roughly 190,000 clones detected, approximately 91% appear once; the ten largest clones hold roughly 0.98%. As concerns this clone: Its antigen is not identified.

Study-level findings and limits: Researchers took repertoire samples only after the peak T cell response had come. Close to half of all spike-specific TCRs reportedly target regions of the variants that are unmutated.

Germline V gene sequence: CDR1 LNHNV, CDR2 YYDKDF (reference sequence). Trimming removed 0 bases from V and 5 bases from J; junction bases left unmatched: 4. The CDR3 contains 16 residues. Sequenced material: peripheral blood, taken on day 0 of AZD1222 vaccination. The receptor was isolated from an adult in good health. The chain carries TRBV15 and TRBJ2-2; TRBD2 matches 9 bases. The CDR3 DNA reads as TGTGCCACCAGCAGAGAGAGCGGGAGGAGGACCGGGGAGCTGTTTTTT. It codes for CATSRESGRRTGELFF.